The 7 T cell receptor beta chains given below trace back to one sample, sequenced in a study of CD8 T cells in ankylosing spondylitis. Study-wide results and limits: One TCR beta motif, made up of eight or nine highly homologous variants, appeared characteristic of ankylosing spondylitis blood.

TCRdb reprocessed the 5' RACE reads with MiXCR, giving one entry per CDR3 protein. In the table there are some 840,000 distinct CDR3 sequences, 10% to 15% of which are singletons. Their target antigens are unknown. Sequenced sample: blood, either unsorted or a sorted T cell fraction (not recorded which). All receptors derive from a male donor with ankylosing spondylitis.

This clonotype showed up just a few times. This CDR3 is CASSSRKGTGAKEQYF. CDR3 nucleotides: TGTGCCAGCAGCAGTCGTAAAGGGACAGGGGCGAAGGAGCAGTACTTC. This chain joins TRBV5-5 and TRBJ2-7; 10 nucleotides match TRBD1. The length of the CDR3 is 16 residues. After removal of 4 bases from V and 7 bases from J, the junction contained 14 bases not matched to a gene. Germline V lookup: CDR1 SGHKS, CDR2 YYEKEE (reference sequence).

This clonotype came up a few times. This chain connects TRBV6-5 to TRBJ2-1; no definite D call. The germline gives CDR1 MNHEY, CDR2 SVGAGI. Trimming shortened V by 2 bases and J by 2 bases, and 10 bases separated the two germline ends. CDR3 length: 15 amino acids. As DNA, the CDR3 is TGTGCCAGCAGTTACGGCAGGTTTCCCTACAATGAGCAGTTCTTC. Its protein is CASSYGRFPYNEQFF.

This clonotype was seen only a few times. V usage is TRBV4-3 and J usage is TRBJ2-2; perhaps TRBD2 as D (6 bases). Trimming shortened V by 6 bases and J by 3 bases, and 17 bases separated the two germline ends. The CDR3 runs 16 residues. The germline gives CDR1 LGHNA, CDR2 YSLEER. The CDR3 is CASRPGRGDYTGELFF. CDR3 DNA sequence: TGCGCCAGCAGGCCTGGGAGAGGGGACTACACCGGGGAGCTGTTTTTT.

In this sample, this clonotype turned up a few times. The rearrangement uses TRBV4-3 and TRBJ2-2; D is uncertain. The V gene's germline CDR1 is LGHNA and CDR2 YSLEER. V lost 3 bases and J 9 bases, leaving 11 bases between the germline ends. The CDR3 length is 13 residues. Here the CDR3 reads CASSQQTRRELFF. The CDR3 nucleotides read TGCGCCAGCAGCCAGCAGACGAGGCGGGAGCTGTTTTTT.

This clonotype was seen ten or more times. The chain couples TRBV7-9 to TRBJ2-7; 8 bases agree with TRBD1. Germline V gene data show CDR1 as SEHNR and CDR2 as FQNEAQ (reference sequence). Germline trimming cut 2 bases from V and 0 bases from J; bases unmatched to any gene: 6. This CDR3 contains 16 residues. The CDR3 loop is CASSLRTGSSSYEQYF. As DNA, the CDR3 is TGTGCCAGCAGCTTACGGACAGGGTCAAGCTCCTACGAGCAGTACTTC.

The chain links TRBV7-8 to TRBJ2-1; perhaps TRBD2 as D (7 bases). From germline, CDR1 is SGHVS and CDR2 FQNEAQ. Trimming stripped 2 bases from V and 7 bases from J, with 18 bases between. This CDR3 comprises 16 residues. This CDR3 reads CASSLFSGGDWNEQFF. CDR3 sequence (DNA): TGTGCCAGCAGCTTATTCTCGGGGGGCGATTGGAATGAGCAGTTCTTC.

The chain joins TRBV20-1 to TRBJ2-3, with D possibly matching TRBD1 (6 bases). The CDR3 extends over 14 amino acids. Trimming took 5 bases from V and 0 from J, leaving 12 bases between them. Germline assignment: CDR1 DFQATT and CDR2 SNEGSKA (reference sequence). CDR3 sequence: CSAEDSFSTDTQYF. The CDR3 nucleotides are TGCAGTGCTGAGGACAGTTTTAGCACAGATACGCAGTATTTT.